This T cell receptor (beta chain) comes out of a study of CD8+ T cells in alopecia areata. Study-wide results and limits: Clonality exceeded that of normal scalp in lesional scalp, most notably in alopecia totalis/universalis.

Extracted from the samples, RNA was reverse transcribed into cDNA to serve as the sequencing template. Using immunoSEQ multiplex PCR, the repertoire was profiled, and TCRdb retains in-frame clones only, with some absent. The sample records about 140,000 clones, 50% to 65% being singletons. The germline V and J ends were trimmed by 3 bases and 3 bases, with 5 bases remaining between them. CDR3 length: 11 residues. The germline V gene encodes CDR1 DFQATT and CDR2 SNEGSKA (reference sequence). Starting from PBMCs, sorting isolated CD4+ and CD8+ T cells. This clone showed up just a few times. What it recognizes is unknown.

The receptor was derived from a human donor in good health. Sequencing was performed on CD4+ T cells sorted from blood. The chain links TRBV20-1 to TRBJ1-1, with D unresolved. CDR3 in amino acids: CSARMDTEAFF. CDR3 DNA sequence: TGCAGTGCTAGGATGGACACTGAAGCTTTCTTT.